This T cell receptor beta chain came from a study of CD8+ T cells in alopecia areata. Extraction and reverse transcription of RNA yielded cDNA as the sequencing template. Clones were sequenced by immunoSEQ multiplex PCR, and TCRdb holds only the in-frame ones, with some missing. The sample lists 90,000 to 120,000 clones; about four fifths were seen once. V was shortened by 7 bases and J by 6 bases, with 17 bases between the two germline ends. Germline V lookup: CDR1 MNHNY, CDR2 SVGAGI (reference sequence). This CDR3 is 14 amino acids long. Described treatment: oral pan-JAK inhibitor, 5-10 mg twice daily.

This chain links TRBV6-6 with TRBJ2-3; weak D call: TRBD2 (5 bases). Here the sequenced sample was CD8+ T cells sorted from blood, taken at week 24, from a patient treated with tofacitinib. The receptor's source is a human donor with alopecia areata. CDR3 coding DNA: TGTGCCAGCACTTTCCTGGGGAGCAGGGATACGCAGTATTTT. It encodes CASTFLGSRDTQYF.